By proportion, the clone carrying this TCR beta chain is medium-sized (0.01 to 0.1%). Participants, about 18 to 100 years old, spanned 25 or so US areas. Assignments of participants to cohorts depended upon their own reported clinical history. Clones were read by immunoSEQ multiplex PCR, and TCRdb kept only the in-frame ones, dropping some. Here the sample spans 150,000 to 200,000 clones, 82% being singletons. CDR1 and CDR2 from the germline V gene are MGHRA and YSYEKL. Germline trimming cut 1 base from V and 6 bases from J; bases unmatched to any gene: 7. This CDR3 comprises 15 residues. The data stem from a study of blood T cell repertoires in COVID-19. Study-wide background: Acute and convalescent COVID-19 samples came from the United States, Italy and Spain.

The chain employs TRBV4-1 and TRBJ2-7; 9 positions agree with TRBD1. This TCR came from an older woman with acute COVID-19. The sample was PBMCs or T cells enriched from blood (not recorded which). CDR3 sequence reads: CASSQAGTGIVEQYF. The CDR3 coding sequence is TGCGCCAGCAGCCAAGCCGGGACAGGGATCGTCGAGCAGTACTTC.